These 18 T cell receptor beta chains originate from one sample sequenced in a study of beta chain features in type 1 diabetes. Expressed TCRB transcripts got sequenced, as all isolated RNA was reverse transcribed. Clones were read by immunoSEQ multiplex PCR, and TCRdb kept only the in-frame ones, dropping some. The repertoire has under 300,000 clones, roughly 30% of them found once; the top ten carry 3.5% to 4%. Sequences were obtained from central memory CD4+ T cells from blood. The receptors were sampled from a man younger than 40 in good health.

This clone was seen only a few times. The same CDR3 can be traced to other DNA sequences in this sample. The chain recombines TRBV7-2 with TRBJ2-3; D not certain. Trimming took 5 bases from V and 0 from J, leaving 9 bases between them. The CDR3 is 14 residues long. CDR1 and CDR2 from the germline V gene are SGHTA and FQGNSA. For the CDR3, the DNA is TGTGCCAGCAGCCCCCTTAGGAGCACAGATACGCAGTATTTT. It is translated as CASSPLRSTDTQYF. The full variable domain, in which reference TRBV7-2 and TRBJ2-3 provide the parts outside the CDR3, is GAGVSQSPSNKVTEKGKDVELRCDPISGHTALYWYRQSLGQGLEFLIYFQGNSAPDKSGLPSDRFSAERTGGSVSTLTIQRTQQEDSAVYLCASSPLRSTDTQYFGPGTRLTVL.

The gene calls are TRBV30 and TRBJ2-2; 11 positions agree with TRBD2. The V gene's germline CDR1 is GTSNPN and CDR2 SVGIG (reference sequence). CDR3 length: 16 amino acids. V lost 0 bases and J lost 3; bases outside the gene matches: 3. The CDR3 here is CAWSVLAGAHTGELFF. CDR3 nucleotides: TGTGCCTGGAGTGTACTAGCGGGAGCGCACACCGGGGAGCTGTTTTTT.

This chain connects TRBV27 to TRBJ1-2; D is uncertain. V was cut by 6 bases and J by 3 bases, with 11 bases left in between. The CDR3 is 13 amino acids. Germline V gene sequence: CDR1 MNHEY, CDR2 SMNVEV (reference sequence). This CDR3 reads CASSHDTDYGYTF. CDR3 sequence (DNA): TGTGCCAGCAGCCACGACACAGACTATGGCTACACCTTC.

In DNA, the CDR3 is TGTGCCAGCTCACCCGGGGAGGGGATAGCCCCTAGCTACGAGCAGTACTTC. This sequence encodes CASSPGEGIAPSYEQYF. The chain is built from TRBV18 and TRBJ2-7, with 7 bases aligning to TRBD2. This CDR3 contains 17 residues. Germline CDR1 KGHSH, CDR2 LQKENI. The J segment lost 3 bases and the V segment lost 3 bases, leaving 14 bases of the junction unmatched.

This clone was seen only a few times. The chain uses TRBV11-2 and TRBJ2-2, with unresolved D. The germline V gene has CDR1 SGHAT and CDR2 FQNNGV. CDR3 length: 14 residues. Trimming pared 5 bases from V and 2 bases from J, leaving 9 bases between. This chain's CDR3 is CASSRRHNTGELFF. As DNA, the CDR3 is TGTGCCAGCAGCCGGAGACACAACACCGGGGAGCTGTTTTTT.

Turning to this clone: A read error likely explains this, since a far larger clone differs by one base. The V and J genes are TRBV29-1 and TRBJ2-5; TRBD1 agrees at 8 bases. The trim removed 3 bases at V and 4 bases at J, leaving 7 bases unmatched. The CDR3 consists of 14 residues. CDR1 SQVTM and CDR2 ANQGSEA come from the germline V gene. The CDR3 nucleotides are TGCAGCGTTGAGCCTGACAGGGGTGGAGAGACCCAGTACTTC. Protein: CSVEPDRGGETQYF.

This clone was counted only a few times. The chain joins TRBV15 to TRBJ2-5; 7 bases line up with TRBD2. Germline V gene sequence: CDR1 LNHNV, CDR2 YYDKDF (reference sequence). J was trimmed by 4 bases and V by 3 bases; bases with no gene match: 11. CDR3 length: 16 amino acids. CDR3 DNA sequence: TGTGCCACCAGCAGTGATCAGACTAGCTTTCGAGAGACCCAGTACTTC. Amino acid sequence: CATSSDQTSFRETQYF. The full variable domain, rest sourced from reference TRBV15 and TRBJ2-5, is DAMVIQNPRYQVTQFGKPVTLSCSQTLNHNVMYWYQQKSSQAPKLLFHYYDKDFNNEADTPDNFQSRRPNTSFCFLDIRSPGLGDTAMYLCATSSDQTSFRETQYFGPGTRLLVL.

The chain joins TRBV7-2 to TRBJ2-2; D gene unclear. CDR1 and CDR2 (germline): SGHTA, FQGNSA. The CDR3 runs 15 residues. V was trimmed by 2 bases and J by 0 bases, leaving 7 bases between them. The CDR3: CASSLNRPNTGELFF. The CDR3 DNA sequence: TGTGCCAGCAGCTTAAACAGACCGAACACCGGGGAGCTGTTTTTT. Full variable domain (outside the CDR3, taken from reference TRBV7-2 and TRBJ2-2): GAGVSQSPSNKVTEKGKDVELRCDPISGHTALYWYRQSLGQGLEFLIYFQGNSAPDKSGLPSDRFSAERTGGSVSTLTIQRTQQEDSAVYLCASSLNRPNTGELFFGEGSRLTVL.

This chain links TRBV27 with TRBJ2-5; D gene uncertain. The CDR3 is 14 amino acids. V lost 6 bases to trimming and J lost 4 bases, with 15 bases between them. Germline V gene lookup returns CDR1 MNHEY and CDR2 SMNVEV (reference sequence). The CDR3 loop reads CASSPRTVGETQYF. DNA for the CDR3: TGTGCCAGCAGCCCGCGAACGGTCGGAGAGACCCAGTACTTC.

This clone occurred many times. The rearrangement links TRBV18 to TRBJ2-7, with 7 bases matching TRBD2. The V gene end was trimmed by 3 bases and the J gene end by 5 bases; junction bases not matched to a gene: 4. Germline CDR1 and CDR2: KGHSH and LQKENI. CDR3 size: 13 residues. CDR3 DNA sequence: TGTGCCAGCTCACCCCTCGGGACTAACGAGCAGTACTTC. Translated, it gives CASSPLGTNEQYF.

V and J are TRBV19 and TRBJ2-6, with 12 bases that match TRBD2. J gave up 3 bases and V 3 bases, and 6 bases lay outside the gene matches. The length of the CDR3 is 18 residues. Per germline, CDR1 LNHDA and CDR2 SQIVND (reference sequence). CDR3 sequence reads: CASSMAGLAGNGANVLTF. The CDR3 DNA sequence: TGTGCCAGTAGTATGGCTGGACTAGCGGGAAATGGGGCCAACGTCCTGACTTTC.

A single count supports this clone. The DNA of the CDR3 is TGTGCCAGCAGTGTGGGACGGTTAGTAGACGAGCAGTACTTC. It translates to CASSVGRLVDEQYF. This chain uses TRBV6-4 with TRBJ2-7; D is tentatively TRBD1 or TRBD2 (5 bases each). The germline gives CDR1 MRHNA, CDR2 SNTAGT. V shed 4 bases and J shed 5 bases, with 15 bases lying between them. The CDR3 covers 14 residues.

The chain joins TRBV5-1 to TRBJ2-7, with 9 bases fitting TRBD1. Trimming cost V 0 bases and J 6 bases; bases outside gene matches: 4. Germline CDR1 and CDR2: SGHRS and YFSETQ. CDR3 length equals 14 residues. CDR3: CASSLAGTGIEQYF. CDR3 coding DNA: TGCGCCAGCAGCTTGGCAGGGACAGGGATCGAGCAGTACTTC. The full variable domain, completed using reference TRBV5-1 and TRBJ2-7, is KAGVTQTPRYLIKTRGQQVTLSCSPISGHRSVSWYQQTPGQGLQFLFEYFSETQRNKGNFPGRFSGRQFSNSRSEMNVSTLELGDSALYLCASSLAGTGIEQYFGPGTRLTVT.

In its sample, this clone was seen a few times. V and J are TRBV29-1 and TRBJ1-1, with D perhaps matching TRBD1 (5 bases). The V gene lost 0 bases and the J gene lost 5 bases, with 10 bases spanning the gap. The CDR3 sequence is 13 residues long. CDR1 is SQVTM, CDR2 ANQGSEA, per germline. The chain's CDR3 is CSVEEQGGTEAFF. The CDR3 bases are TGCAGCGTTGAAGAGCAGGGAGGAACTGAAGCTTTCTTT.

The V gene is TRBV7-2, the J gene TRBJ2-1; no reliable D call. Per germline, CDR1 SGHTA and CDR2 FQGNSA. The germline V and J ends were trimmed by 6 bases and 10 bases, with 22 bases remaining between them. The CDR3 is made up of 15 amino acids. In DNA form, the CDR3 reads TGTGCCAGCAGGCAAGAAGTCGACCCCTCCACGGAGCAGTTCTTC. Its translation is CASRQEVDPSTEQFF.

This clone has a single count. The chain links TRBV4-3 to TRBJ1-3; D is ambiguous. Trimming left V 5 bases short and J 2 bases short, with 13 bases between. Germline CDR1 reads LGHNA; CDR2 reads YSLEER. The CDR3 extends over 15 amino acids. The CDR3 DNA reads TGCGCCAGCAGCTCTCCCCCCGGGGCTGGAAACACCATATATTTT. Its translation: CASSSPPGAGNTIYF.

This clone has only a few counts. Other DNA sequences in the sample encode the same CDR3. J is TRBJ2-5 and V is TRBV7-9; D gene ambiguous. V was pared by 2 bases and J by 0 bases, with 1 base between. The CDR3 consists of 12 residues. Germline V gives CDR1 SEHNR, CDR2 FQNEAQ (reference sequence). For the CDR3, the DNA is TGTGCCAGCAGCTTAAACCAAGAGACCCAGTACTTC. It specifies CASSLNQETQYF.

This clone has ten or more counts. The CDR3: CASSQETSGANEQYF. CDR3 DNA: TGTGCCAGCAGCCAAGAAACTAGCGGGGCGAACGAGCAGTACTTC. The V and J genes are TRBV4-2 and TRBJ2-7; 10 nucleotides match TRBD2. CDR1 LGHNA and CDR2 YNFKEQ come from the germline V gene. CDR3 length: 15 residues. V was clipped by 0 bases and J by 5 bases; unmatched bases: 4.